This T cell receptor beta chain was found in a study of cytomegalovirus exposure and HLA in healthy donors. General study findings and limits: TCR association rates varied by HLA locus in a later analysis, with DRB1 highest and HLA-C lowest.

The primer mix had 60 Vbeta and 13 Jbeta primers. Here immunoSEQ multiplex PCR was the method, and the copy in TCRdb shows in-frame clones only, minus some. Here the sample spans 90,000 or so clones, around 80% being singletons. V was pared by 5 bases and J by 3 bases, with 8 bases of the junction left unmatched. CDR3 size: 15 residues. The V gene's germline CDR1 is SEHNR and CDR2 FQNEAQ (reference sequence). Note on this clone: Its matching antigen is unknown.

The origin of this receptor is a male donor in good health and CMV-seropositive. What was sequenced was PBMCs. The chain combines TRBV7-9 with TRBJ2-7, with TRBD1 matching over 9 bases. CDR3 residues: CASSPFETGGYEQYF. CDR3 in DNA: TGTGCCAGCAGCCCATTCGAGACAGGGGGCTACGAGCAGTACTTC.